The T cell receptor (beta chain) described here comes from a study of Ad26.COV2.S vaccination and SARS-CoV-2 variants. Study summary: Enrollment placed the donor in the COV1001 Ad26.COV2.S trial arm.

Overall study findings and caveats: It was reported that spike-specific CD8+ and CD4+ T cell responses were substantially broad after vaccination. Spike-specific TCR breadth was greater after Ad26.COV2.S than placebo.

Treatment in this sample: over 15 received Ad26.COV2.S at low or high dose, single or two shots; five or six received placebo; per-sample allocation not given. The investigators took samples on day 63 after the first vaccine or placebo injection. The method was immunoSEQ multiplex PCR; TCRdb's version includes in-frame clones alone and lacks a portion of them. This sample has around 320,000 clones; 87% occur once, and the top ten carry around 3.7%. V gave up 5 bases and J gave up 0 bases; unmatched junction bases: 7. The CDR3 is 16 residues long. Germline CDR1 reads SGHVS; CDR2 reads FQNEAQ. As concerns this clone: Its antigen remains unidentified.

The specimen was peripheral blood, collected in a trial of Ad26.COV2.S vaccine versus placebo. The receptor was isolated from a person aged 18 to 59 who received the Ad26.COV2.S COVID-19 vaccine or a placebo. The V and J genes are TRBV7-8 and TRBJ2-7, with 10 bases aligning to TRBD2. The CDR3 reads CASSHLVAGGSYEQYF. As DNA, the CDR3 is TGTGCCAGCAGCCACCTCGTAGCGGGGGGCTCCTACGAGCAGTACTTC.